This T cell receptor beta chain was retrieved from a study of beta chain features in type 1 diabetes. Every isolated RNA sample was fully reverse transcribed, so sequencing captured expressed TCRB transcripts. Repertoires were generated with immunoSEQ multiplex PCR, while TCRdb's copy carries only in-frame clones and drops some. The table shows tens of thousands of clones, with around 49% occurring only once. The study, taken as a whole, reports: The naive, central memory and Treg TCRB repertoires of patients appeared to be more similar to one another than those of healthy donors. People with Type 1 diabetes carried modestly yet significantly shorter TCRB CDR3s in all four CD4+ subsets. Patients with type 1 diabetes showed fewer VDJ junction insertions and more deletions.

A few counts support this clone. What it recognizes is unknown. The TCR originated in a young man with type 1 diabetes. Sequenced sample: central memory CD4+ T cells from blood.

DNA for the CDR3: TGTGCCAGCAGCCTGGACAGGGGGCGGAGTGAAAAACTGTTTTTT. Translating it yields CASSLDRGRSEKLFF. The chain employs TRBV6-5 and TRBJ1-4; 11 bases match TRBD1. The CDR3 spans 15 residues. The trim removed 6 bases at V and 7 bases at J, leaving 7 bases unmatched. Germline V gene data show CDR1 as MNHEY and CDR2 as SVGAGI.